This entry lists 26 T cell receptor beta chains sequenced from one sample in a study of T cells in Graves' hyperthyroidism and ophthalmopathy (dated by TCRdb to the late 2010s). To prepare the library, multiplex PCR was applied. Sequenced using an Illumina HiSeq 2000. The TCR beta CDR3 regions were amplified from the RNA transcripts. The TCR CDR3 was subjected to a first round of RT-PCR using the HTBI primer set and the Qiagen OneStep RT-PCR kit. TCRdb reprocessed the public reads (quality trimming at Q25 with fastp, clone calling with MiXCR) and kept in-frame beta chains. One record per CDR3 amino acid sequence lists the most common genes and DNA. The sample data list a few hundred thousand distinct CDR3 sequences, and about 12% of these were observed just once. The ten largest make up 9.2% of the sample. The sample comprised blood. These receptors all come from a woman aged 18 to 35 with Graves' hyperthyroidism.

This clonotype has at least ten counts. The CDR3, as DNA: TGTGCCAGCAGCTTAGAGGGGAATAACCAAGAGACCCAGTACTTC. As protein: CASSLEGNNQETQYF. V is TRBV7-6 and J is TRBJ2-5, with a possible D match to TRBD1 (5 bases). CDR3 length: 15 amino acids. Looked up from germline, CDR1 is SGHVS and CDR2 is FNYEAQ. Trimming pared 1 base from V and 0 bases from J, leaving 9 bases between.

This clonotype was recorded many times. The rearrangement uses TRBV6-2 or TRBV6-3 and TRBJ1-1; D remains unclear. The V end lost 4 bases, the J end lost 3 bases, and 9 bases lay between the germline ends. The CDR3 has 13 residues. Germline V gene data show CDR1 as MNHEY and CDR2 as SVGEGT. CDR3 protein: CASSFNGDTEAFF. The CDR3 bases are TGTGCCAGCAGTTTTAATGGGGACACTGAAGCTTTCTTT.

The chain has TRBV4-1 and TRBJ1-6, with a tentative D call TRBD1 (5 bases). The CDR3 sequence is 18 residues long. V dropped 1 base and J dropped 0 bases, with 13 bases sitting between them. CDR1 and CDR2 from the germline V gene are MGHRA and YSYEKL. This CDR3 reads CASSQGRDLGSYNSPLHF. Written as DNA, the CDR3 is TGCGCCAGCAGCCAAGGCCGGGACCTAGGCTCCTATAATTCACCCCTCCACTTT.

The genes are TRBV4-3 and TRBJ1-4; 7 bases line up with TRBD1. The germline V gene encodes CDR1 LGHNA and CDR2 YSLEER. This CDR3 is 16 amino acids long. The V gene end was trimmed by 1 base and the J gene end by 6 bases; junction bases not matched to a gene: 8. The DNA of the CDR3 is TGCGCCAGCAGCCAAGGAAGGGGGCGGCCGGATGAAAAACTGTTTTTT. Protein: CASSQGRGRPDEKLFF.

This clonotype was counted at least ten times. CDR3 coding DNA: TGCGCCAGCAGCGAACAGGCCTACGAGCAGTACTTC. The encoded protein is CASSEQAYEQYF. J is TRBJ2-7 and V is TRBV5-1, with a weak D call TRBD1 (5 bases). The CDR3 length is 12 residues. Germline V CDR1 and CDR2: SGHRS, YFSETQ. Trimming took 4 bases from V and 2 from J, leaving 7 bases between them.

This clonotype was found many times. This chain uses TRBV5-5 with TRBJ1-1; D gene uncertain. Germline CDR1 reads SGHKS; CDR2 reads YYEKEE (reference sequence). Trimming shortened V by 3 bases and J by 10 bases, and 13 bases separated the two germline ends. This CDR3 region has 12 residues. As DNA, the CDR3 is TGTGCCAGCAGCTCCCACGGAGCCCCAGCTTTCTTT. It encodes CASSSHGAPAFF.

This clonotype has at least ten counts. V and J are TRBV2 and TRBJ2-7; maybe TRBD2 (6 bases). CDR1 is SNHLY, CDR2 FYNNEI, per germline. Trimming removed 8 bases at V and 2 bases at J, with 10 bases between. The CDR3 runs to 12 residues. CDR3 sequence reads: CASVGEAYEQYF. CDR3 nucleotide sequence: TGTGCCAGCGTTGGGGAGGCCTACGAGCAGTACTTC.

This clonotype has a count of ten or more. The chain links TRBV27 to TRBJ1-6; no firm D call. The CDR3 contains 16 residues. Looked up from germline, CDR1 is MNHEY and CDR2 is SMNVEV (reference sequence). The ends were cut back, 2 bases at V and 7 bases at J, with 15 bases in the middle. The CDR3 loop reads CASSLKSVRANSPLHF. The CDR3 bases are TGTGCCAGCAGTTTAAAATCCGTCAGAGCCAATTCACCCCTCCACTTT.

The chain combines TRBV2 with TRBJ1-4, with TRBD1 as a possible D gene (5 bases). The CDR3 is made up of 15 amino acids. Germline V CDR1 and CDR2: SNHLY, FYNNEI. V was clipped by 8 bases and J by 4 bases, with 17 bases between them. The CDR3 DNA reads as TGTGCCAGCCAGGATACGGGGCGAATTAATGAAAAACTGTTTTTT. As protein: CASQDTGRINEKLFF.

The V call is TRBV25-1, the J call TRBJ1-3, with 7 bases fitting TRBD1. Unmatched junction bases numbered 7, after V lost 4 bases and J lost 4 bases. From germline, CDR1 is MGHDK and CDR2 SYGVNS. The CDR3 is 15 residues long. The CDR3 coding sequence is TGTGCCAGCAGTGGACAGGGCAGAACGGGAAACACCATATATTTT. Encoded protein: CASSGQGRTGNTIYF.

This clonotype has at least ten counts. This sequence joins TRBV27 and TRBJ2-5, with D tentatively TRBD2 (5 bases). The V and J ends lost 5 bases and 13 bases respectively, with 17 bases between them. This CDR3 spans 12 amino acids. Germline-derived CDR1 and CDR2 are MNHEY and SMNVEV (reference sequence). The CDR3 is CASSVGADPRYF. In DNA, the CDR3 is TGTGCCAGCAGTGTAGGAGCGGACCCCCGGTACTTC.

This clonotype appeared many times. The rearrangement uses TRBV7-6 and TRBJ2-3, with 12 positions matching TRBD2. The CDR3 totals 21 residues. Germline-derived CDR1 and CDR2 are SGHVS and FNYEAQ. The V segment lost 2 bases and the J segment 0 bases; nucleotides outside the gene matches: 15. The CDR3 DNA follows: TGTGCCAGCAGCTTACATCTCCCCTATTCGACTAGCGGGAGTAGCACAGATACGCAGTATTTT. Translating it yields CASSLHLPYSTSGSSTDTQYF. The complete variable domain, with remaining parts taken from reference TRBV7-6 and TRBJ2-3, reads GAGVSQSPRYKVTKRGQDVALRCDPISGHVSLYWYRQALGQGPEFLTYFNYEAQQDKSGLPNDRFSAERPEGSISTLTIQRTEQRDSAMYRCASSLHLPYSTSGSSTDTQYFGPGTRLTVL.

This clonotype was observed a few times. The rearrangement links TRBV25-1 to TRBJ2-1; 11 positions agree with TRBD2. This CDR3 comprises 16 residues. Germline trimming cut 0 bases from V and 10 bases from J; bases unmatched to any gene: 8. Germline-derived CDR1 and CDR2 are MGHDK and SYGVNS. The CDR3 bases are TGTGCCAGCAGTGAATATACGGGACTAGCGGCTACCGAGCAGTTCTTC. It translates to CASSEYTGLAATEQFF.

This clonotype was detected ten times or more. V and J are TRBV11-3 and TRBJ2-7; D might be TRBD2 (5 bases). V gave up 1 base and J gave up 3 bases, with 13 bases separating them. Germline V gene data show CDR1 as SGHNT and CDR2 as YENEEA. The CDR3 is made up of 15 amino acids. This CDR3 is CASSLGSGVIYEQYF. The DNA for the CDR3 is TGTGCCAGCAGCTTAGGGAGCGGAGTAATCTACGAGCAGTACTTC.

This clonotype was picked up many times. CDR3 in DNA: TGTGCCAGCAGTTTACCTTTAGGGACTAGCGGGTCATACGAGCAGTTCTTC. Translated: CASSLPLGTSGSYEQFF. This chain links TRBV28 with TRBJ2-1; 12 positions match TRBD2. The ends lost 2 bases at V and 10 bases at J; junction bases unmatched: 12. This CDR3 comprises 17 residues. CDR1 and CDR2 from the germline V gene are MDHEN and SYDVKM.

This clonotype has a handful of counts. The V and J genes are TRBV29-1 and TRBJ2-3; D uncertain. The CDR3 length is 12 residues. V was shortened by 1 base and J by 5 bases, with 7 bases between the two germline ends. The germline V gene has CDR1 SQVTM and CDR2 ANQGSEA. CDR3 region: CSVEGNEDTQYF. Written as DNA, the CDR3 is TGCAGCGTTGAAGGGAATGAAGATACGCAGTATTTT.

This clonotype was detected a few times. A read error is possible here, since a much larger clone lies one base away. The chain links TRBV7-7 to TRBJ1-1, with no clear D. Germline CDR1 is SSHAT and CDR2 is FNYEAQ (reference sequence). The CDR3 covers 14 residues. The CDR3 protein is CASSPVFQPTEALF. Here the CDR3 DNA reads TGTGCTAGCAGCCCCGTATTTCAGCCCACTGAAGCTCTCTTT. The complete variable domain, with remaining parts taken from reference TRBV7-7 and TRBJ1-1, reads GAGVSQSPRYKVTKRGQDVTLRCDPISSHATLYWYQQALGQGPEFLTYFNYEAQPDKSGLPSDRFSAERPEGSISTLTIQRTEQRDSAMYRCASSPVFQPTEALFGQGTRLTVV.

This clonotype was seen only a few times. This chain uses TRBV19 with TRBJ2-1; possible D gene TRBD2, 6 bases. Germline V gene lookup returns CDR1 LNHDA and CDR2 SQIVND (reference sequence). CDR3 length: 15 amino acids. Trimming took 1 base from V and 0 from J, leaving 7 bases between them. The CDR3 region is CASSIGDSSYNEQFF. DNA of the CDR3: TGTGCCAGTAGTATAGGGGACTCCTCCTACAATGAGCAGTTCTTC.

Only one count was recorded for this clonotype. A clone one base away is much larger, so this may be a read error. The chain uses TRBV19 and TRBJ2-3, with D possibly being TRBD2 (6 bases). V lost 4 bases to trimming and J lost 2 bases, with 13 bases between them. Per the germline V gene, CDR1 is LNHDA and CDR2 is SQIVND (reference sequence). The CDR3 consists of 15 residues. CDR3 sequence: CASSTGAGLTDTQYF. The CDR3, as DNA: TGTGCCAGTAGTACCGGAGCGGGCCTCACAGATACGCAGTATTTT.

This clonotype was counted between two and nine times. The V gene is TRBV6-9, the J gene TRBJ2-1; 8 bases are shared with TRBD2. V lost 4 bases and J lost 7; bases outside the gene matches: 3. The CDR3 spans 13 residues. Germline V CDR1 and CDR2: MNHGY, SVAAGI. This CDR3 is CASSSAGVNEQFF. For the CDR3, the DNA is TGTGCCAGCAGTTCAGCGGGGGTGAATGAGCAGTTCTTC.

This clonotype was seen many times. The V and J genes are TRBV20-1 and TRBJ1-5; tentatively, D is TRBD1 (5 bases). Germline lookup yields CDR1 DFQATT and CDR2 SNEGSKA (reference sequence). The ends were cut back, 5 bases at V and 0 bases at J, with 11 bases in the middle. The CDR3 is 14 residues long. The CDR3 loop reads CSAAPRDSNQPQHF. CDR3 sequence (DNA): TGCAGTGCTGCCCCCAGGGATAGCAATCAGCCCCAGCATTTT.

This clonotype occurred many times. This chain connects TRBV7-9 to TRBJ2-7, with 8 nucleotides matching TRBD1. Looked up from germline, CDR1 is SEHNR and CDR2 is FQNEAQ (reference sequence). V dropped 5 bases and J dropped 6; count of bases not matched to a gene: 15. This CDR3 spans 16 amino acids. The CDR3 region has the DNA TGTGCCAGCAGCCCTCGGACAGGGAAGTATGCAAGCGAGCAGTACTTC. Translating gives CASSPRTGKYASEQYF.

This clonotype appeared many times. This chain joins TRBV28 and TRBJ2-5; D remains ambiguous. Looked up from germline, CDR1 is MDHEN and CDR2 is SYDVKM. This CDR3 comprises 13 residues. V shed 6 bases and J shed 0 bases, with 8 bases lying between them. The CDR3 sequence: CASRRTNQETQYF. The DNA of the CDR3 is TGTGCCAGCAGACGGACCAACCAAGAGACCCAGTACTTC.

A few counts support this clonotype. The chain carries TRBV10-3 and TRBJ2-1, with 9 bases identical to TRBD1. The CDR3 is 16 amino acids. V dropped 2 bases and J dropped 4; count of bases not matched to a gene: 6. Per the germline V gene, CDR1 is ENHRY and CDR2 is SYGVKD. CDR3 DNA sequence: TGTGCCATCAGTGAGGGGACAGGGTCGATGTACAATGAGCAGTTCTTC. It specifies CAISEGTGSMYNEQFF.

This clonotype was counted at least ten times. CDR3 bases: TGTGCCAGCAGCTCAAGATGGCTAGCGGGAGGCTACAATGAGCAGTTCTTC. This translates into CASSSRWLAGGYNEQFF. The chain carries TRBV3-1 and TRBJ2-1; 11 bases align to TRBD2. Per germline, CDR1 LGHDT and CDR2 YNNKEL (reference sequence). Trimming took 5 bases from V and 3 from J; bases not matched to a gene: 9. This CDR3 has 17 residues.

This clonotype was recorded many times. CDR3 amino acids: CASSQPGTGVTNTEAFF. The CDR3, as DNA: TGTGCCAGCAGTCAACCCGGGACAGGGGTGACGAACACTGAAGCTTTCTTT. The genes are TRBV28 and TRBJ1-1; TRBD1 matches 10 bases. The CDR3 sequence is 17 residues long. V shed 5 bases and J 1 base; nucleotides not matched to a gene: 10. From germline, CDR1 is MDHEN and CDR2 SYDVKM.